Each of the 31 T cell receptor beta chains below was sequenced from the same sample in a study of cytomegalovirus exposure and HLA in healthy donors. The study ran its PCR with 60 Vbeta and 13 Jbeta primers. The assay was immunoSEQ multiplex PCR, and TCRdb's table has in-frame clones only and misses some. The sample lists 120,000 to 150,000 clones, almost 80% occurring once. The sequenced sample consisted of PBMCs. These receptors were taken from a man aged 18 to 30 in good health and CMV-seronegative.

V usage is TRBV28 and J usage is TRBJ1-5, with D perhaps TRBD1 (5 bases). CDR1 MDHEN and CDR2 SYDVKM come from the germline V gene. The CDR3 has 16 residues. The V end was cut by 7 bases, the J end by 5 bases, with 21 bases between. CDR3 protein: CASTTIQRGGDQPQHF. The CDR3 coding sequence is TGTGCCAGCACCACCATTCAGAGGGGAGGGGATCAGCCCCAGCATTTT.

The chain combines TRBV4-2 with TRBJ2-3; perhaps TRBD1 as D (6 bases). This CDR3 region has 16 residues. Trimming pared 2 bases from V and 2 bases from J, leaving 14 bases between. Germline V CDR1 and CDR2: LGHNA, YNFKEQ. The CDR3 DNA reads as TGTGCCAGCAGCCAACAGGGGATAGGGTTCACAGATACGCAGTATTTT. Protein product: CASSQQGIGFTDTQYF.

This clone was counted only a few times. The chain joins TRBV9 to TRBJ2-2; D gene unclear. The V end was cut by 7 bases, the J end by 8 bases, with 9 bases between. The CDR3 runs 11 residues. Looked up from germline, CDR1 is SGDLS and CDR2 is YYNGEE. CDR3 residues: CASSSFGELFF. CDR3 DNA sequence: TGTGCCAGCTCCTCTTTTGGGGAGCTGTTTTTT.

V usage is TRBV19 and J usage is TRBJ2-3; D is uncertain. Germline V gives CDR1 LNHDA, CDR2 SQIVND (reference sequence). This CDR3 has 15 amino acids. Trimming left V 1 base short and J 0 bases short, with 8 bases between. The chain's CDR3 is CASSIGGGSTDTQYF. CDR3 sequence (DNA): TGTGCCAGTAGTATAGGTGGCGGCAGCACAGATACGCAGTATTTT.

This sequence joins TRBV6-6 and TRBJ1-1, with 7 bases fitting TRBD1. The germline V gene encodes CDR1 MNHNY and CDR2 SVGAGI (reference sequence). The CDR3 sequence is 14 residues long. V trimming: 2 bases; J trimming: 4 bases; junction bases outside the gene matches: 4. For the CDR3, the DNA is TGTGCCAGCAGTTACCCGAACAGGGGCACTGAAGCTTTCTTT. Protein product: CASSYPNRGTEAFF.

The chain uses TRBV30 and TRBJ1-6; a weak D match, TRBD1 (6 bases). The CDR3 totals 14 residues. Trimming left V 0 bases short and J 10 bases short, with 13 bases between. The V gene's germline CDR1 is GTSNPN and CDR2 SVGIG (reference sequence). The CDR3 here is CAWSVFRGSSPLHF. The CDR3 DNA sequence: TGTGCCTGGAGTGTTTTCAGGGGAAGCTCACCCCTCCACTTT.

V usage is TRBV27 and J usage is TRBJ1-1, with TRBD1 matching over 7 bases. Trimming cost V 6 bases and J 1 base; bases outside gene matches: 5. Germline lookup yields CDR1 MNHEY and CDR2 SMNVEV (reference sequence). This CDR3 comprises 14 residues. The CDR3 region is CASRRDRANTEAFF. In nucleotides, the CDR3 is TGTGCCAGCAGACGAGACAGGGCGAACACTGAAGCTTTCTTT.

The chain employs TRBV30 and TRBJ1-1; perhaps TRBD1 as D (5 bases). Germline assignment: CDR1 GTSNPN and CDR2 SVGIG (reference sequence). V lost 2 bases and J lost 0, with 10 bases in between. The CDR3 extends over 14 amino acids. DNA for the CDR3: TGTGCCTGGAGTCCCAGGGCTTTGAACACTGAAGCTTTCTTT. This sequence encodes CAWSPRALNTEAFF.

The chain carries TRBV30 and TRBJ2-5; D possibly corresponds to TRBD2 (7 bases). This CDR3 region has 15 residues. Trimming pared 0 bases from V and 2 bases from J, leaving 13 bases between. Germline V gene lookup returns CDR1 GTSNPN and CDR2 SVGIG (reference sequence). The CDR3 here is CAWSVKGGVQETQYF. DNA of the CDR3: TGTGCCTGGAGTGTAAAAGGGGGGGTACAAGAGACCCAGTACTTC.

This clone was seen more than once but under ten times. This sequence joins TRBV5-1 and TRBJ1-1, with D unresolved. The CDR3 covers 14 residues. V was clipped by 5 bases and J by 0 bases, with 11 bases between them. Germline V gene lookup returns CDR1 SGHRS and CDR2 YFSETQ. The CDR3 nucleotides read TGCGCCAGCAGTGCGACGGGTTTGAACACTGAAGCTTTCTTT. This sequence encodes CASSATGLNTEAFF.

This chain joins TRBV7-6 and TRBJ2-7; D is possibly TRBD2 (5 bases). Germline V gene data show CDR1 as SGHVS and CDR2 as FNYEAQ. V was clipped by 5 bases and J by 3 bases, with 11 bases between them. The CDR3 runs to 13 residues. DNA for the CDR3: TGTGCCAGCAGCACTAGTAAAAACTACGAGCAGTACTTC. Its protein product is CASSTSKNYEQYF.

The V call is TRBV4-1, the J call TRBJ1-6; the match to TRBD1 covers 8 bases. J gave up 10 bases and V 2 bases, and 16 bases lay outside the gene matches. CDR1 is MGHRA and CDR2 is YSYEKL in the germline V gene. The CDR3 runs 18 residues. CDR3 in amino acids: CASSQQGARPRGESPLHF. The DNA of the CDR3 is TGCGCCAGCAGCCAACAGGGGGCGCGCCCCCGGGGTGAGTCACCCCTCCACTTT.

V gene TRBV7-3 combines with J gene TRBJ2-7, with D perhaps TRBD1 (5 bases). Germline V CDR1 and CDR2: SGHTA, FQGTGA. The CDR3 runs to 14 residues. The V and J ends lost 1 base and 5 bases respectively, with 12 bases between them. For the CDR3, the DNA is TGTGCCAGCAGCTTAAGGGCAGGGTTCGACGAGCAGTACTTC. This codes for CASSLRAGFDEQYF.

The chain recombines TRBV6-1 with TRBJ1-6, with 8 bases lining up with TRBD1. The trim removed 4 bases at V and 7 bases at J, leaving 6 bases unmatched. CDR1 and CDR2 (germline): MNHNS, SASEGT. CDR3 size: 15 residues. The CDR3 region is CASSGSGGGNSPLHF. The CDR3 coding sequence is TGTGCCAGCAGTGGATCAGGGGGCGGCAATTCACCCCTCCACTTT.

The gene calls are TRBV7-2 and TRBJ2-3; TRBD1 matches 12 bases. The CDR3 extends over 16 amino acids. Per germline, CDR1 SGHTA and CDR2 FQGNSA. V gave up 2 bases and J gave up 4 bases; unmatched junction bases: 4. The CDR3 reads CASSLLGQGASDTQYF. The CDR3 nucleotides read TGTGCCAGCAGCTTACTGGGACAGGGGGCCTCAGATACGCAGTATTTT.

A word on this clone: It is likely a read error, because the conserved phenylalanine at the end of the CDR3 is missing. This chain joins TRBV5-1 and TRBJ1-2, with TRBD1 identical over 10 bases. Germline V gene data show CDR1 as SGHRS and CDR2 as YFSETQ. The CDR3 spans 16 residues. J gave up 2 bases and V 0 bases, and 4 bases lay outside the gene matches. This CDR3 is CASSLAWDRGNYGYTL. In nucleotides, the CDR3 is TGCGCCAGCAGCTTGGCCTGGGACAGGGGCAACTATGGCTACACCCTC.

The chain has TRBV5-1 and TRBJ2-7; no definite D call. The CDR3 extends over 14 amino acids. V was clipped by 0 bases and J by 3 bases, with 10 bases between them. Looked up from germline, CDR1 is SGHRS and CDR2 is YFSETQ. The CDR3 sequence: CASSLVQASYEQYF. CDR3 nucleotides: TGCGCCAGCAGCTTGGTTCAGGCCAGCTACGAGCAGTACTTC.

CDR3 coding DNA: TGTGCCATCAGTGTGACAACTGAGAGGGCAAGTAACGAGCAGTACTTC. Protein: CAISVTTERASNEQYF. The rearrangement joins TRBV10-3 to TRBJ2-7; possibly TRBD2 for D (5 bases). Germline V lookup: CDR1 ENHRY, CDR2 SYGVKD. V was shortened by 4 bases and J by 5 bases, with 21 bases between the two germline ends. This CDR3 has 16 residues.

This chain uses TRBV4-3 with TRBJ1-3; no definite D call. Trimming left V 1 base short and J 0 bases short, with 7 bases between. The CDR3 loop spans 15 amino acids. Germline V gene sequence: CDR1 LGHNA, CDR2 YSLEER. CDR3 DNA sequence: TGCGCCAGCAGCCAAGTATCGGGCTCTGGAAACACCATATATTTT. It is translated as CASSQVSGSGNTIYF.

This chain links TRBV14 with TRBJ1-4, with D possibly matching TRBD1 (5 bases). Trimming stripped 5 bases from V and 0 bases from J, with 13 bases between. The germline V gene has CDR1 SGHDN and CDR2 FVKESK. The CDR3 totals 16 residues. For the CDR3, the DNA is TGTGCCAGCAGCACCCGGGGGTTTGCAACTAATGAAAAACTGTTTTTT. Encoded protein: CASSTRGFATNEKLFF.

This clone was seen many times. This CDR3 reads CASSLAGGGRQPQHF. CDR3 in DNA: TGCGCCAGCAGCTTGGCAGGGGGAGGAAGACAGCCCCAGCATTTT. The chain has TRBV5-1 and TRBJ1-5; 7 nucleotides agree with TRBD1. Trimming took 0 bases from V and 7 from J; bases not matched to a gene: 7. This CDR3 has 15 amino acids. CDR1 is SGHRS, CDR2 YFSETQ, per germline.

The V gene is TRBV9, the J gene TRBJ2-7; 9 bases are shared with TRBD1. The CDR3 spans 15 residues. Per the germline V gene, CDR1 is SGDLS and CDR2 is YYNGEE. With V trimmed by 4 bases and J by 5 bases, 10 bases remained unmatched. CDR3 nucleotide sequence: TGTGCCAGCAGCTCCCCCGGGACAGGGAACCACGAGCAGTACTTC. This translates into CASSSPGTGNHEQYF.

The chain uses TRBV7-9 and TRBJ2-7; possible D gene TRBD2, 6 bases. The CDR3 is 15 residues long. The V end lost 5 bases, the J end lost 6 bases, and 20 bases lay between the germline ends. Germline V gene lookup returns CDR1 SEHNR and CDR2 FQNEAQ (reference sequence). For the CDR3, the DNA is TGTGCCAGCAGCACGCAACCACTCTTGGGGGGCGAGCAGTACTTC. Translation gives CASSTQPLLGGEQYF.

The chain uses TRBV4-2 and TRBJ1-2; D might be TRBD1 (5 bases). The CDR3 is 12 amino acids. Per the germline V gene, CDR1 is LGHNA and CDR2 is YNFKEQ. The germline V and J ends were trimmed by 2 bases and 7 bases, with 8 bases remaining between them. The CDR3 loop reads CASSQWGVGYTF. The CDR3 DNA reads as TGTGCCAGCAGCCAATGGGGGGTTGGCTACACCTTC.

This clone was seen a few times. CDR3 loop: CAISESGQAGQETQYF. CDR3 bases: TGTGCCATCAGTGAGTCGGGACAAGCAGGGCAAGAGACCCAGTACTTC. This chain links TRBV10-3 with TRBJ2-5, with D maybe TRBD1 (6 bases). CDR3 length equals 16 residues. Looked up from germline, CDR1 is ENHRY and CDR2 is SYGVKD. V lost 0 bases, J lost 2 bases, and 13 bases lay in between.

The chain combines TRBV18 with TRBJ1-1; D may be TRBD1 (5 bases). CDR1 and CDR2 from the germline V gene are KGHSH and LQKENI. With 3 bases removed from V and 1 base from J, the gap between germline ends came to 12 bases. The CDR3 spans 15 residues. The CDR3 loop is CASSPTGGSNTEAFF. CDR3 DNA: TGTGCCAGCTCACCCACCGGGGGATCGAACACTGAAGCTTTCTTT.

CDR3 amino acids: CASSYGGGTQYF. In DNA form, the CDR3 reads TGTGCCAGCAGCTATGGAGGTGGGACCCAGTACTTC. This chain joins TRBV5-4 and TRBJ2-5, with TRBD2 as a possible D gene (5 bases). This CDR3 contains 12 residues. The V end lost 3 bases, the J end lost 7 bases, and 10 bases lay between the germline ends. CDR1 and CDR2 from the germline V gene are SGHNT and YYREEE (reference sequence).

The V call is TRBV11-2, the J call TRBJ2-7; no reliable D call. The CDR3 contains 17 residues. Germline V gene data show CDR1 as SGHAT and CDR2 as FQNNGV. Trimming took off 0 bases at V and 0 bases at J, with 15 bases between the two ends. CDR3 amino acids: CASSLEGVATSSYEQYF. CDR3 sequence (DNA): TGTGCCAGCAGCTTAGAGGGCGTCGCAACGAGCTCCTACGAGCAGTACTTC.

This chain links TRBV5-4 with TRBJ2-5; D perhaps matches TRBD2 (6 bases). The better agreement between TRBJ2-7 and the DNA end casts doubt on the J call. The germline V gene encodes CDR1 SGHNT and CDR2 YYREEE (reference sequence). The CDR3 is made up of 15 amino acids. The CDR3 DNA follows: TGTGCCAGCAGCTTGATCGCAGGGAGGTTGGACGAGCAGTACTTC. The encoded protein is CASSLIAGRLDEQYF.

The chain uses TRBV5-1 and TRBJ1-1; D remains unclear. The CDR3 is made up of 11 amino acids. Germline V CDR1 and CDR2: SGHRS, YFSETQ. Trimming shortened V by 5 bases and J by 4 bases, and 6 bases separated the two germline ends. In DNA form, the CDR3 reads TGCGCCAGCAGGGAGGGCACTGAAGCTTTCTTT. Translating gives CASREGTEAFF.

The V gene is TRBV7-8, the J gene TRBJ2-1; 9 bases align to TRBD1. There are 14 residues in the CDR3. Looked up from germline, CDR1 is SGHVS and CDR2 is FQNEAQ. The trim removed 5 bases at V and 8 bases at J, leaving 7 bases unmatched. CDR3 sequence reads: CASSEPGQGHEQFF. CDR3 DNA: TGTGCCAGCAGCGAGCCGGGACAGGGCCATGAGCAGTTCTTC. The entire variable domain, with the rest obtained from reference TRBV7-8 and TRBJ2-1, is as follows: GAGVSQSPRYKVAKRGQDVALRCDPISGHVSLFWYQQALGQGPEFLTYFQNEAQLDKSGLPSDRFFAERPEGSVSTLKIQRTQQEDSAVYLCASSEPGQGHEQFFGPGTRLTVL.